These 12 T cell receptor beta chains came from one sample sequenced in a study of vaccination and CD4 T cells after COVID-19 (dated by TCRdb to between 2021 and 2023). Their antigen targets remain unknown. Library creation used PCR. Data came from an Illumina iSeq 100. At the Johns Hopkins FTIC core, DNA from the cultured CD4+ T cells underwent TCR sequencing with the Oncomine TCR Beta short-read assay. In-frame beta chains were kept once TCRdb had trimmed the public reads at Q25 with fastp and called clones with MiXCR. For every CDR3 protein sequence, its rows merge into one entry that carries the most common genes and DNA. Across this sample there are about 15,000 distinct CDR3 sequences, with 53% seen only once. The biggest ten clones account for 10% of the sample. The treatment or condition tag for this specimen amounts to: roughly 11-day PBMC culture with coronavirus spike peptide pools or control peptides (ViraFEST assay).

Sequencing was performed on CD4+ T cells from blood, cultured in vitro. The receptors were sampled from a human donor who had recovered from COVID-19.

This clonotype came up a few times. This chain links TRBV20-1 with TRBJ1-4, with D maybe TRBD1 (6 bases). Trimming took 4 bases from V and 5 from J, leaving 11 bases between them. CDR3 size: 13 residues. The V gene's germline CDR1 is DFQATT and CDR2 SNEGSKA (reference sequence). The CDR3 nucleotides read TGCAGTGCTATCGACAGGCAGAATGAAAAACTGTTTTTT. Residues: CSAIDRQNEKLFF.

This clonotype was observed a handful of times. The chain carries TRBV28 and TRBJ1-1; 7 bases are shared with TRBD1. Losses at the gene ends were 2 bases for V and 6 bases for J; bases not matched to a gene: 9. The CDR3 has 15 amino acids. From germline, CDR1 is MDHEN and CDR2 SYDVKM. The CDR3 DNA sequence: TGTGCCAGCAGTTTAGCTAGACAGGGTTCGGCTGAAGCTTTCTTT. It is translated as CASSLARQGSAEAFF.

The chain joins TRBV7-2 to TRBJ1-1, with no clear D. The CDR3 covers 12 residues. From germline, CDR1 is SGHTA and CDR2 FQGNSA. V lost 8 bases and J 6 bases, leaving 13 bases between the germline ends. CDR3 sequence (DNA): TGTGCCAGCCGAAGACCCGGTTCTGAAGCTTTCTTT. It translates to CASRRPGSEAFF.

This chain links TRBV6-5 with TRBJ2-7, with 11 bases lining up with TRBD1. The CDR3 consists of 16 residues. Per the germline V gene, CDR1 is MNHEY and CDR2 is SVGAGI. The V gene end was trimmed by 0 bases and the J gene end by 4 bases; junction bases not matched to a gene: 5. This chain's CDR3 is CASSYSGTGGRYEQYF. Written as DNA, the CDR3 is TGTGCCAGCAGTTACTCTGGGACAGGGGGTCGGTACGAGCAGTACTTC.

This clonotype is labeled as medium-sized. This rearrangement joins TRBV19 to TRBJ1-5; D might be TRBD1 (5 bases). This CDR3 region has 14 residues. Trimming took 7 bases from V and 7 from J, leaving 17 bases between them. The germline CDR1 and CDR2 sequences are LNHDA and SQIVND (reference sequence). Written as DNA, the CDR3 is TGTGCCAGTAAAGGAGGGGCAGTTACGCAGCCCCAGCATTTT. Translation: CASKGGAVTQPQHF.

Details on this clonotype: The junction does not match germline at one end; this may be a read error. The chain uses TRBV7-9 and TRBJ2-5; 13 nucleotides line up with TRBD2. The CDR3 loop spans 15 amino acids. Per germline, CDR1 SEHNR and CDR2 FQNEAQ (reference sequence). The CDR3 sequence is CASSLGLAGQETQYF. The CDR3 DNA is TGCGCCAGCAGCCTGGGACTAGCGGGACAAGAGACCCAGTACTTC. The entire variable domain, with the rest obtained from reference TRBV7-9 and TRBJ2-5, is as follows: DTGVSQNPRHKITKRGQNVTFRCDPISEHNRLYWYRQTLGQGPEFLTYFQNEAQLEKSRLLSDRFSAERPKGSFSTLEIQRTEQGDSAMYLCASSLGLAGQETQYFGPGTRLLVL.

The chain recombines TRBV6-1 with TRBJ1-1; TRBD1 matches at 8 bases. The V and J ends lost 8 bases and 5 bases, in that order; junction bases with no gene match: 4. The CDR3 sequence is 12 residues long. Germline V lookup: CDR1 MNHNS, CDR2 SASEGT. CDR3 DNA sequence: TGTGCCAGCTGGGACAGGAAGACTGAAGCTTTCTTT. Translating gives CASWDRKTEAFF.

The chain combines TRBV7-2 with TRBJ2-7; D might be TRBD1 (5 bases). In germline, CDR1 is SGHTA, CDR2 FQGNSA. Trimming stripped 1 base from V and 1 base from J, with 8 bases between. This CDR3 has 14 amino acids. CDR3 nucleotides: TGTGCCAGCAGCTTAGTGGCAGGGTCCTACGAGCAGTACTTC. Amino acid sequence: CASSLVAGSYEQYF.

V and J are TRBV2 and TRBJ1-1; perhaps TRBD1 as D (5 bases). The CDR3 extends over 13 amino acids. Looked up from germline, CDR1 is SNHLY and CDR2 is FYNNEI. V lost 5 bases and J 4 bases, leaving 11 bases between the germline ends. The CDR3 protein is CASSLDRATEAFF. For the CDR3, the DNA is TGTGCCAGCAGTTTAGACAGAGCCACTGAAGCTTTCTTT.

This clonotype was observed a handful of times. The V gene is TRBV20-1, the J gene TRBJ2-7; 15 nucleotides match TRBD2. Germline CDR1 reads DFQATT; CDR2 reads SNEGSKA (reference sequence). V shed 1 base and J 4 bases; nucleotides not matched to a gene: 5. The CDR3 is 16 amino acids. In DNA, the CDR3 is TGCAGTGCTAGAGGATGGACTAGCGGGAGGGCATACGAGCAGTACTTC. It encodes CSARGWTSGRAYEQYF.

V is TRBV11-2 and J is TRBJ2-2, with 9 positions matching TRBD2. Germline V gene sequence: CDR1 SGHAT, CDR2 FQNNGV. The CDR3 is 15 amino acids. The V and J ends lost 4 bases and 8 bases, in that order; junction bases with no gene match: 8. The CDR3 sequence: CASSYTIAGAGELFF. CDR3 coding DNA: TGTGCCAGCAGCTACACGATAGCGGGAGCGGGGGAGCTGTTTTTT.

This clonotype was counted once. V usage is TRBV6-7 and J usage is TRBJ1-5; tentative D call: TRBD1 (5 bases). TRBV6-7 is labeled an ORF, and its function is uncertain. V shed 2 bases and J shed 4 bases, with 15 bases lying between them. The CDR3 length is 16 residues. CDR3 loop: CASSYDRGERNQPQHF. The CDR3 region has the DNA TGTGCCAGCAGTTACGATAGGGGAGAGAGGAATCAGCCCCAGCATTTT.